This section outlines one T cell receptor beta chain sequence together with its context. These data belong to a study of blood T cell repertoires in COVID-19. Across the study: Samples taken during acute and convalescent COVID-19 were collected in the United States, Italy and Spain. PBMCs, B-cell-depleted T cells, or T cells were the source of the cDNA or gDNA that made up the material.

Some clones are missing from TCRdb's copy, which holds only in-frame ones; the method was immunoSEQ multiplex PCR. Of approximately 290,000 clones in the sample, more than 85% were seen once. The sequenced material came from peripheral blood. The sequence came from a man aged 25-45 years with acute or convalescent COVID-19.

CDR3 DNA sequence: TGTGCCAGCAGCACACTCGGTCGGGCTAGCTCACCCCTCCACTTT. It yields the protein CASSTLGRASSPLHF. The rearrangement joins TRBV3-1 (or the pseudogene TRBV3-2) to TRBJ1-6; D call uncertain. Per germline, CDR1 LGHDT and CDR2 YNNKEL (reference sequence). V lost 5 bases, J lost 10 bases, and 18 bases lay in between. This CDR3 comprises 15 residues.